The rows below give T cell receptor beta chains drawn from one sample of a study of response to subunit inactivated influenza vaccine. From the RT-PCR reads, TCRdb called clonotypes with MiXCR, one entry per CDR3 protein. This table has fewer than 400,000 distinct CDR3 sequences, 21% appearing once. The sample was PBMCs from blood, taken about 20 months after vaccination. The source of these receptors is a man between 50 and 69 years old who received an inactivated influenza vaccine. Both conserved end residues are part of each CDR3. A D gene is named only where the DNA matches it firmly. Clone size, where shown, is once, few, many, or a class for clones that have expanded.

clone size,V gene,J gene,D gene,CDR3 DNA,CDR3 protein
few,TRBV29-1,TRBJ1-2,TRBD1,TGCAGCGCGGTGGGGACAGGGGTTGATGGCTACACCTTC,CSAVGTGVDGYTF
-,TRBV6-4,TRBJ2-5,-,TGTGCCAGCAGCGAAACTAGGTCACAGACCCAGTACTTC,CASSETRSQTQYF
-,TRBV29-1,TRBJ1-2,-,TGCAGCGTGGACAAGATGGACACCTTC,CSVDKMDTF
-,TRBV12-3/TRBV12-4,TRBJ1-1,-,TGTGCCAGCAGTTTTGGATTGGGATTTGGGGCAGCTTTCTTT,CASSFGLGFGAAFF
many,TRBV6-2/TRBV6-3,TRBJ1-1,-,TGTGCCAGCAGTTCCCCGACAGCGAACACTGAAGCTTTCTTT,CASSSPTANTEAFF
-,TRBV29-1,TRBJ2-7,TRBD1,TGCAGCGTTGAACAGCGACAGGGGGGTTGGGAGCAGTACTTC,CSVEQRQGGWEQYF
few,TRBV14,TRBJ1-6,TRBD1,TGTGCCAGCAGACAGCGACAGGGCTTTAATTCACCCCTCCACTTT,CASRQRQGFNSPLHF
-,TRBV6-2/TRBV6-3,TRBJ1-1,-,TGTGCCAGCAGTCGGCCAGGCCCCCCATATGAAGCTTTCTTT,CASSRPGPPYEAFF
few,TRBV29-1,TRBJ2-2,TRBD1,TGCAGCGTGCTGTTGGGACAGATGAACACCGGGGAGCTGTTTTTT,CSVLLGQMNTGELFF
many,TRBV20-1,TRBJ2-3,-,TGCAGTGCTAGAGTGATAGATACGCAGTATTTT,CSARVIDTQYF
-,TRBV12-3/TRBV12-4,TRBJ2-7,-,TGTGCCAGCGCCGCTCTCTACGAGCAGTACTTC,CASAALYEQYF
many,TRBV5-4,TRBJ1-2,-,TGTGCCAGCAGCTTGGAGTCAGGACTGCTCTATGGCTACACCTTC,CASSLESGLLYGYTF
few,TRBV4-3,TRBJ1-4,-,TGCGCCAGCAGCCTAGGGGTTAATGAAAAACTGTTTTTT,CASSLGVNEKLFF
few,TRBV20-1,TRBJ1-6,TRBD1,TGCAGTGCTACGGGACAGAGGTCTTTGGTCCTCCACTTT,CSATGQRSLVLHF